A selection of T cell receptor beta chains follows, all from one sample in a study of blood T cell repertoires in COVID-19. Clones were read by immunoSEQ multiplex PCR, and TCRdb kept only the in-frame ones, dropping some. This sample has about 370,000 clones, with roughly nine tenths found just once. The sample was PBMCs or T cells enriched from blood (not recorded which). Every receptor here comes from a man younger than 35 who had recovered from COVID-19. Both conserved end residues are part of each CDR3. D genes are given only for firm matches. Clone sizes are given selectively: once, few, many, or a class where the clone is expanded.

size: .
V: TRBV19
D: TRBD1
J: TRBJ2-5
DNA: TGTGCCAGTAGTTCCCGACAGGGGGTAGCGTCAGAGACCCAGTACTTC
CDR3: CASSSRQGVASETQYF

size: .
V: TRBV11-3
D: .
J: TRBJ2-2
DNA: TGTGCCAGCAGCTTGGGCCGCGGGGAGCTGTTTTTT
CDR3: CASSLGRGELFF

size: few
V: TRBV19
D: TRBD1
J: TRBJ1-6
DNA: TGTGCCAGTAGCGCCTACGGGACAGAAGATTCACCCCTCCACTTT
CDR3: CASSAYGTEDSPLHF

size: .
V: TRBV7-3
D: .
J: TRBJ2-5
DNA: TGTGCCAGCAGCCCGACCGGGGGTGAAGAGACCCAGTACTTC
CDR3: CASSPTGGEETQYF

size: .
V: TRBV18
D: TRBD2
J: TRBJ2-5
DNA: TGTGCCAGCTCACAGGGAGGGGAGACCCAGTACTTC
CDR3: CASSQGGETQYF

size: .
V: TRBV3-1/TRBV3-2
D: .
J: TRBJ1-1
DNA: TGTGCCAGCAGCCCCGGCGGGGGATACGCGAACACTGAAGCTTTCTTT
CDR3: CASSPGGGYANTEAFF

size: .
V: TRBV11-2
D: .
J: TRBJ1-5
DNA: TGTGCCAGCAGCTTTCGGGTTAATCAGCCCCAGCATTTT
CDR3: CASSFRVNQPQHF

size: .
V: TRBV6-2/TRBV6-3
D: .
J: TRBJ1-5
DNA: TGTGCCAGCAGTTACGGCCCGGAGGATCAGCCCCAGCATTTT
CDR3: CASSYGPEDQPQHF

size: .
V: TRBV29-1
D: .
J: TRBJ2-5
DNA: TGCAGCGTTGGGGCGGCGGGTGAGACCCAGTACTTC
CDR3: CSVGAAGETQYF

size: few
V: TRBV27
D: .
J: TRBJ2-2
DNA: TGTGCCAGCACCGAAAGGGGTAGGGCAAACACCGGGGAGCTGTTTTTT
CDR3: CASTERGRANTGELFF

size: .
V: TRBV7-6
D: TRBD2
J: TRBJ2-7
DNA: TGTGCCAGCAGCTTAGTAGGCGGGGGTGACGAGCAGTACTTC
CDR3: CASSLVGGGDEQYF

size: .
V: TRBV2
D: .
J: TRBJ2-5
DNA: TGTGCCAGCAGTGCGGGCGAGCGGGAGACCCAGTACTTC
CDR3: CASSAGERETQYF

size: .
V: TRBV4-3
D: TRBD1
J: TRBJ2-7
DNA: TGCGCCAGCAGCCTAACCAGACAGGGGGGTTCCTACGAGCAGTACTTC
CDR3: CASSLTRQGGSYEQYF

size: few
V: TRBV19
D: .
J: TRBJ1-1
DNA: TGTGCCAGTGGAAACAGACCGAACACTGAAGCTTTCTTT
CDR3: CASGNRPNTEAFF

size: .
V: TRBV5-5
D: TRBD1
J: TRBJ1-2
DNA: TGTGCCAGCAGCCAGGGACAGGGGGCTGGAGGCTACACCTTC
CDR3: CASSQGQGAGGYTF

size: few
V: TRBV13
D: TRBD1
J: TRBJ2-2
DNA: TGTGCCAGCAGCTCAAGACAGGGGAGTACCGGGGAGCTGTTTTTT
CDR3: CASSSRQGSTGELFF

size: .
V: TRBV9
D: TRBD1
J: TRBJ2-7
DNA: TGTGCCAGCAGCGTTACAGGGACAGCGAACGCCTACGAGCAGTACTTC
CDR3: CASSVTGTANAYEQYF

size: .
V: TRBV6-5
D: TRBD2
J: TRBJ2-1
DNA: TGTGCCAGCAGCCCAGCGGGATCCTACAATGAGCAGTTCTTC
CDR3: CASSPAGSYNEQFF

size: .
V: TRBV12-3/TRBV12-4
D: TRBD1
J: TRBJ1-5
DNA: TGTGCCAGCAGCGTAACAGGGGCCCAGCCCCAGCATTTT
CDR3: CASSVTGAQPQHF

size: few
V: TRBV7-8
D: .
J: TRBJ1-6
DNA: TGTGCCAGCAGCCAAGGGGCGTTTAGGGCCCTCCACTTT
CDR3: CASSQGAFRALHF

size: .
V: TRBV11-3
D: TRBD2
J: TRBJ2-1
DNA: TGTGCCAGCAGCCCAGGTGGCGGGAGTATCTCCTGGAACGAGCAGTTCTTC
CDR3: CASSPGGGSISWNEQFF

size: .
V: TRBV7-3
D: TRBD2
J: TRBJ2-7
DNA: TGTGCCAGCAGCCCAAGGGACGGGACTAGGGGCGAGCAGTACTTC
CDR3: CASSPRDGTRGEQYF

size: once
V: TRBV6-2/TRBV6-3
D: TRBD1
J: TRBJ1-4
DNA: TGTGCCAGCAGTTACGGTGCCATGGACAGGGGGCTAAATGAAAAACTGTTTTTT
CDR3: CASSYGAMDRGLNEKLFF

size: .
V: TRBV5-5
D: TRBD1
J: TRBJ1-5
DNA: TGTGCCAGCAGCAGGACAGGGGGGATCGCTGATCAGCCCCAGCATTTT
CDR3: CASSRTGGIADQPQHF

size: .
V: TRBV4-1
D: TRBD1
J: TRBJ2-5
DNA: TGCGCCAGCAGCCAGGGACAGGGTCGGGAGACCCAGTACTTC
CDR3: CASSQGQGRETQYF

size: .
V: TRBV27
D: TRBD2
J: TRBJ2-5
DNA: TGTGCCAGCGGACCTAGCGGGAGGTTTGGAGAGACCCAGTACTTC
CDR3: CASGPSGRFGETQYF

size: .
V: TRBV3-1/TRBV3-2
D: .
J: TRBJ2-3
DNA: TGTGCCAGCAGCCTAATTCTGGGGGGAGAGGGGGATACGCAGTATTTT
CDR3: CASSLILGGEGDTQYF

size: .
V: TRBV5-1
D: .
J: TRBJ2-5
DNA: TGCGCCAGCAGCTCCCTCCTAGGCGGCCAAGAGACCCAGTACTTC
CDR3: CASSSLLGGQETQYF

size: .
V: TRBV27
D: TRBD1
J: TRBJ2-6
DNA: TGTGCCAGCAAGACAGGGCCGGGGGCCAACGTCCTGACTTTC
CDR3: CASKTGPGANVLTF

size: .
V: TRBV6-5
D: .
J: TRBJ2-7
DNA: TGTGCCAGCAGGGTTGCGCTGACAGAATCCTACGAGCAGTACTTC
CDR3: CASRVALTESYEQYF

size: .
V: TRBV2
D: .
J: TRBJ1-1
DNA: TGTGCCAGCAATGGCGGGCGCAACACTGAAGCTTTCTTT
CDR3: CASNGGRNTEAFF

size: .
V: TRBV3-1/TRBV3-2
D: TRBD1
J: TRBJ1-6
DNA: TGTGCCAGCACCGAAACCGGGACAGGGGTTTCACCCCTCCACTTT
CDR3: CASTETGTGVSPLHF

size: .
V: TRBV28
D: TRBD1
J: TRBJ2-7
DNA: TGTGCCAGCGGGCAGGGACAGGGTCGCGGCGAGCAGTACTTC
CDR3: CASGQGQGRGEQYF

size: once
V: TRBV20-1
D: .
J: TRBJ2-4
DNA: TGCAGTGCGGCGGGACTTCTACAGTACTTC
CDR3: CSAAGLLQYF

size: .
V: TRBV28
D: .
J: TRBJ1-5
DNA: TGTGCCAGCAGTCGTGGACAGTATAGCAATCAGCCCCAGCATTTT
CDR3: CASSRGQYSNQPQHF

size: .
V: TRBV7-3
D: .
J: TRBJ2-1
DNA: TGTGCCAGCAGCTTAACGTTTTTAGGACCCGGAGGGGAGCAGTTCTTC
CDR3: CASSLTFLGPGGEQFF

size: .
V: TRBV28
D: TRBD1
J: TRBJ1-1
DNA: TGTGCCAGCAGACAAGGGGGCTCGAGCACTGAAGCTTTCTTT
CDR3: CASRQGGSSTEAFF

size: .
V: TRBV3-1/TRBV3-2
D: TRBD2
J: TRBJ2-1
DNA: TGTGCCAGCAGCATCCAGGGACTAGCGGGGGCCTCATCCTACAATGAGCAGTTCTTC
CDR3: CASSIQGLAGASSYNEQFF

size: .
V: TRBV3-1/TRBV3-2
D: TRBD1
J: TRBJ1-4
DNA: TGTGCCAGCAGCCCCCGACAGGGGGCAGCTGAAAAACTGTTTTTT
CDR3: CASSPRQGAAEKLFF

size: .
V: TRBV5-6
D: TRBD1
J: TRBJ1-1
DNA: TGTGCCAGCAGACCGACAGGGCTCGGCACTGAAGCTTTCTTT
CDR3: CASRPTGLGTEAFF

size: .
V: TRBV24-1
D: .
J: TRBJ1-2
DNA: TGTGCCACCAGTTTCGGGTCTTTCTATGGCTACACCTTC
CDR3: CATSFGSFYGYTF